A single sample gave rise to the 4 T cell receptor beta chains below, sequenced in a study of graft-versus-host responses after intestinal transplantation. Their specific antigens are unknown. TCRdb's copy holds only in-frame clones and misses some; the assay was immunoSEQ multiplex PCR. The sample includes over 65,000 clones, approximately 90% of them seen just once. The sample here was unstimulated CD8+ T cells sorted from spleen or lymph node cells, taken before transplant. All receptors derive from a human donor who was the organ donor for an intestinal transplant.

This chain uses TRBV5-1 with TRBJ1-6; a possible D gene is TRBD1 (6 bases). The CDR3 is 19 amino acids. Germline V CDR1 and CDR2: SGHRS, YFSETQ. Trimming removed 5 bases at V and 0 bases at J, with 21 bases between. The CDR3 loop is CASSSWGAAASSYNSPLHF. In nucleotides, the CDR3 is TGCGCCAGCAGTTCGTGGGGGGCAGCTGCGAGCTCCTATAATTCACCCCTCCACTTT.

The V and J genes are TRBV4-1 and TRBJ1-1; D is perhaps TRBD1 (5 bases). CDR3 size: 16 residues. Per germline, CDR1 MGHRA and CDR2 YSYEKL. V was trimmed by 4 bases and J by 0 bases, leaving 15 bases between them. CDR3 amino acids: CASSRAWDAMNTEAFF. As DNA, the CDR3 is TGCGCCAGCAGCCGGGCCTGGGACGCAATGAACACTGAAGCTTTCTTT.

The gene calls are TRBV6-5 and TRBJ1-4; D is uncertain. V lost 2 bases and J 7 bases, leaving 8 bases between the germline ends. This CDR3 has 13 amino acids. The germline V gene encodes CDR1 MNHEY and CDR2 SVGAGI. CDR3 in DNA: TGTGCCAGCAGTTACCTTCCGGGTGAAAAACTGTTTTTT. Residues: CASSYLPGEKLFF.

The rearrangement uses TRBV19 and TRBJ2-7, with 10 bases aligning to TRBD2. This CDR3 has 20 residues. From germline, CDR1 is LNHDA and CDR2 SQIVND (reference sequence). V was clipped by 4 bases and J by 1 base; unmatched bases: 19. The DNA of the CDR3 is TGTGCCAGTAGTACCATCACTAGCGGGGACCCTCTTATGGCTTCCTACGAGCAGTACTTC. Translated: CASSTITSGDPLMASYEQYF. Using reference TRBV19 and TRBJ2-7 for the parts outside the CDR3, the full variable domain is DGGITQSPKYLFRKEGQNVTLSCEQNLNHDAMYWYRQDPGQGLRLIYYSQIVNDFQKGDIAEGYSVSREKKESFPLTVTSAQKNPTAFYLCASSTITSGDPLMASYEQYFGPGTRLTVT.